This T cell receptor (beta chain) was found in a study of CD8+CD57+ T cells in acquired aplastic anemia. General study findings and limits: Patients and controls turned out to have 25 to 30 CD8+ CDR3 sequences in common.

For sequencing, patients were chosen who had shown expansion of CD8+CD57+ cells by flow cytometry. Investigators profiled TCR beta VDJ and CDR3 from genomic DNA template. TCRdb reprocessed the reads via MiXCR and lists one record per CDR3 protein. This table has roughly 160,000 distinct CDR3 sequences, roughly 48% appearing once. This CDR3 region has 20 residues. With V trimmed by 0 bases and J by 0 bases, 9 bases remained unmatched. Per the germline V gene, CDR1 is LNHNV and CDR2 is YYDKDF (reference sequence). This clonotype was recorded many times. The antigen is not known. The TCR was taken from a human donor with aplastic anemia. The sequenced sample consisted of sorted CD4+, CD8+, or CD8+CD57+ T cells (not recorded which) from PBMCs. V gene TRBV15 combines with J gene TRBJ2-3, with 13 bases matching TRBD2. The CDR3 protein is CATSRDWSTSGRASTDTQYF. The CDR3 region has the DNA TGTGCCACCAGCAGAGATTGGAGTACTAGCGGGAGGGCTAGCACAGATACGCAGTATTTT.